Detailed here is one TCR beta chain. Its antigen remains unidentified. No per-base quality is available; no much larger clone lies one base away. From each donor, a single peripheral blood sample of roughly 0.11 L on average was drawn into heparinised tubes. Naive, central memory, regulatory and stem cell-like memory CD4+ T cells were sorted on a BD FACSAria II using a panel including CD45RO, CCR7, CD25, CD127, CD95 and CD27. Purity was above 95% for every sorted population. Right away, PBMCs were isolated by Lymphoprep density gradient centrifugation and were stained directly, with no culture step. So that batch effects would be minimized, each experiment stained and sorted samples in pairs, pairing one healthy donor with one patient. This specimen belongs to a study of beta chain features in type 1 diabetes (dated by TCRdb to 2017 to 2018). Background for the entire study: Mean age, gender distribution, total cell number and subset yield were not different between patients and healthy donors. A total of 85 million to 140 million sorted cells were examined across all samples, and a strong correlation was observed between cell number per subset and RNA yield. Regulatory and stem cell-like memory subsets were isolated from only 8 patients and roughly eight healthy donors, whereas naive and central memory subsets came from all 30 or so donors. In the study, TCRB repertoires of sorted circulating CD4+ T cell subsets from recently diagnosed type 1 diabetes patients were compared with those of matched healthy donors. The study at large found these results: Because cDNA rather than genomic DNA was sequenced, highly expressing activated cells could have been over-represented, although no difference in activation and CD3 levels was found between groups. PCR might favor shorter templates, but patient and control samples were amplified and corrected together, so any skew would affect both groups equally. In all four CD4+ subsets, TCRB CDR3 length was moderately but significantly shorter in type 1 diabetes patients. Fewer insertions and more nucleotide deletions at VDJ recombination sites were observed in patients with type 1 diabetes, implying thymic rearrangement abnormalities. Because small numbers of individuals were included in the HLA sub-analyses, any influence of HLA type on TCRB rearrangement was left unresolved. Naive, central memory and regulatory TCRB repertoires appeared more similar among patients than among healthy donors.

Trimming removed 2 bases from V and 5 bases from J; the gene matches leave 10 bases unexplained. From the germline V gene, CDR1 is MGHRA and CDR2 is YSYEKL. Taken from cysteine to phenylalanine, the CDR3 has 17 residues. Left in the record is the CDR3 DNA by itself, 51 bases read in frame from the first base. The entire isolated RNA was reverse transcribed using the High Capacity cDNA Reverse Transcription Kit, and thus expressed TCRB transcripts were sequenced. Deep immunoSEQ sequencing was applied to naive, central memory and regulatory T cell samples, giving an average of roughly 3.5 million total reads per sample. After sorted cells were lysed in RLT buffer, RNA was extracted with DNase-treated RNeasy Micro or Mini kits, with the choice depending on cell number. To prevent cross-contamination, each cell subset was processed individually, whereas patient and healthy donor samples were processed jointly. The immunoSEQ multiplex PCR was used to amplify TCRB sequences from cDNA, yielding 87-bp fragments that span the CDR3 region. The amplicons were sequenced using the Illumina HiSeq platform. The original pipeline was this. PCR bias was corrected computationally using synthetic template baselines, and reads within Hamming distance 2 were collapsed, with unmergeable singletons discarded. Reads were aligned against IMGT to assign V, D and J genes, CDR3 length and insertions or deletions at six rearrangement sites. Within each subset, clonotype counts were normalized to sorted cell number, and only after that were true diversity and Gini coefficients computed with the tcR R package. The overlap coefficient, calculated on TCRB nucleotide sequences, was used to quantify repertoire sharing. Out-of-frame TCRB sequences from naive cells were analyzed as a proxy for the pre-selection repertoire. In its TCRdb copy, this immuneACCESS table keeps in-frame sequences only and misses some clones. Where compared with another copy, unresolved V genes explain less than half of these, and the others have no known cause. From that table come the V and J calls and clone size; the DNA was used to work out D and trimming. A total of hundreds of thousands of clones appear in this sample, roughly 12% of them only once. 0.0085% to 0.012% of the sample is held by the ten biggest clonotypes.

The chain was built from TRBV4-1 and TRBJ2-5, and 11 bases in between align with TRBD2. The clonotype comes from a woman aged 18-29 years with type 1 diabetes. What was sequenced was naive CD4+ T cells from blood. In light of the paper, this sample's cell subset or site label describes: true naive CD4+ T cells. The DNA reads as follows: TGCGCCAGCAGCCAAATCCCACCGCCTAGCGGGAGGGAGACCCAGTACTTC. This translates into CASSQIPPPSGRETQYF.